The 27 T cell receptor beta chains reported below all come from one sample, sequenced in a study of blood T cell repertoires in COVID-19. This table comes from immunoSEQ multiplex PCR, and its TCRdb copy is limited to in-frame clones, with some not included. The sample consists of hundreds of thousands of clones, about 84% of them appearing once. Specimen: peripheral blood. These receptors came from a woman aged 80 or over with COVID-19, enrolled during active disease.

This clone was counted once. V and J are TRBV7-6 and TRBJ1-1; 9 bases align to TRBD1. This CDR3 contains 14 residues. The germline gives CDR1 SGHVS, CDR2 FNYEAQ. The V and J ends lost 4 bases and 7 bases, in that order; junction bases with no gene match: 7. CDR3 in DNA: TGTGCCAGCAGCTATAGGACAGGGGATCTTGAAGCTTTCTTT. It translates to CASSYRTGDLEAFF.

The chain couples TRBV4-3 to TRBJ1-5; D is perhaps TRBD1 (5 bases). This CDR3 is built from 13 residues. Trimming took off 0 bases at V and 11 bases at J, with 11 bases between the two ends. The V gene's germline CDR1 is LGHNA and CDR2 YSLEER. Here the CDR3 reads CASSQEQGRTQHF. The CDR3 bases are TGCGCCAGCAGCCAAGAGCAGGGTAGGACCCAGCATTTT.

The V gene is TRBV7-2, the J gene TRBJ1-2, with 10 bases fitting TRBD1. The trim removed 5 bases at V and 4 bases at J, leaving 4 bases unmatched. Germline loops: CDR1 SGHTA, CDR2 FQGNSA. There are 14 residues in the CDR3. The CDR3 DNA follows: TGTGCCAGCAGCATGGACAGGGGGGGCTATGGCTACACCTTC. This codes for CASSMDRGGYGYTF.

The chain recombines TRBV19 with TRBJ1-2, with 9 bases identical to TRBD1. The J segment lost 5 bases and the V segment lost 4 bases, leaving 5 bases of the junction unmatched. CDR1 and CDR2 from the germline V gene are LNHDA and SQIVND (reference sequence). The CDR3 has 14 residues. The CDR3 region has the DNA TGTGCCAGTAGTACTGGGACAGGGAGGTATGGCTACACCTTC. Amino acid sequence: CASSTGTGRYGYTF.

The V gene is TRBV7-2, the J gene TRBJ1-2; 9 bases map to TRBD1. The V gene end was trimmed by 5 bases and the J gene end by 5 bases; junction bases not matched to a gene: 6. Germline values: CDR1 SGHTA, CDR2 FQGNSA. This CDR3 is 14 amino acids long. The CDR3 loop reads CASSPYGTGYGYTF. The CDR3 region has the DNA TGTGCCAGCAGCCCCTATGGGACAGGGTATGGCTACACCTTC.

The chain recombines TRBV7-2 with TRBJ1-1; D not certain. Germline lookup yields CDR1 SGHTA and CDR2 FQGNSA. The CDR3 is made up of 13 amino acids. The V end was cut by 4 bases, the J end by 6 bases, with 12 bases between. The CDR3 here is CASSSNLRSEAFF. In DNA form, the CDR3 reads TGTGCCAGCAGCTCCAACCTAAGATCTGAAGCTTTCTTT.

V gene TRBV10-2 combines with J gene TRBJ2-7; D is perhaps TRBD1 (6 bases). CDR3 length: 12 residues. The germline V gene encodes CDR1 WSHSY and CDR2 SAAADI. Trimming removed 0 bases at V and 6 bases at J, with 6 bases between. CDR3 protein: CASSESGGEQYF. The CDR3 DNA sequence: TGCGCCAGCAGTGAGTCAGGGGGCGAGCAGTACTTC.

This chain uses TRBV19 with TRBJ1-5; D ambiguous. The CDR3 contains 16 residues. V was pared by 8 bases and J by 1 base, with 18 bases between. The germline V gene encodes CDR1 LNHDA and CDR2 SQIVND (reference sequence). This CDR3 reads CASSHFESGSNQPQHF. The CDR3 DNA sequence: TGTGCCAGTTCACACTTTGAATCGGGGAGCAATCAGCCCCAGCATTTT.

CDR3 DNA: TGTGCCATCAGTGCCGTCGGAGACGGTTCAGATACGCAGTATTTT. This sequence encodes CAISAVGDGSDTQYF. The chain combines TRBV10-3 with TRBJ2-3; the D is unclear. In germline, CDR1 is ENHRY, CDR2 SYGVKD. The V gene lost 4 bases and the J gene lost 4 bases, with 15 bases spanning the gap. The CDR3 has 15 amino acids.

In its sample, this clone was seen once. The rearrangement links TRBV5-4 to TRBJ1-2; 9 bases fit TRBD1. V was clipped by 4 bases and J by 4 bases; unmatched bases: 11. Germline loops: CDR1 SGHNT, CDR2 YYREEE (reference sequence). The CDR3 has 16 residues. CDR3 in amino acids: CASSARQGETLYGYTF. For the CDR3, the DNA is TGTGCCAGCAGCGCCCGACAGGGGGAGACCCTCTATGGCTACACCTTC.

V usage is TRBV21-1 and J usage is TRBJ2-2; the DNA was not used to check the table's D call, TRBD2. TRBV21-1 is an annotated pseudogene. CDR3 length: 17 residues. This CDR3 reads CASSKASLSRNTGELFF. The CDR3 DNA sequence: TGTGCCAGCAGCAAAGCTTCTCTATCAAGGAACACCGGGGAGCTGTTTTTT.

The chain is built from TRBV6-6 and TRBJ1-4; TRBD1 matches 7 bases. The CDR3 runs to 14 residues. V dropped 4 bases and J dropped 4; count of bases not matched to a gene: 3. The germline CDR1 and CDR2 sequences are MNHNY and SVGAGI (reference sequence). CDR3 sequence: CASSSTGFNEKLFF. CDR3 nucleotide sequence: TGTGCCAGCAGTTCGACAGGGTTTAATGAAAAACTGTTTTTT.

This CDR3 reads CASRGAGGTEAFF. CDR3 nucleotides: TGTGCCAGCAGGGGGGCAGGGGGTACTGAAGCTTTCTTT. This chain links TRBV6-5 with TRBJ1-1, with 7 bases fitting TRBD1. V lost 6 bases, J lost 5 bases, and 6 bases stayed unmatched. Germline CDR1 MNHEY, CDR2 SVGAGI. The CDR3 sequence is 13 residues long.

This clone showed up just a few times. The rearrangement links TRBV7-2 to TRBJ1-1, with 9 bases aligning to TRBD1. CDR1 is SGHTA and CDR2 is FQGNSA in the germline V gene. This CDR3 region has 13 residues. J gave up 4 bases and V 4 bases, and 1 base lay outside the gene matches. The CDR3 DNA follows: TGTGCCAGCAGCTGGGACAGGGTCACTGAAGCTTTCTTT. As protein: CASSWDRVTEAFF.

The chain uses TRBV3-1 (or the pseudogene TRBV3-2) and TRBJ2-3; 12 positions match TRBD2. V shed 5 bases, J shed 8 bases, and the junction held 5 bases outside the gene matches. Germline-derived CDR1 and CDR2 are LGHDT and YNNKEL (reference sequence). The CDR3 runs to 14 residues. This CDR3 reads CASSASGGGSTQYF. CDR3 nucleotides: TGTGCCAGCAGCGCTAGCGGGGGGGGGAGTACGCAGTATTTT.

V gene TRBV27 combines with J gene TRBJ2-3, with 8 bases matching TRBD1. Germline V gene data show CDR1 as MNHEY and CDR2 as SMNVEV (reference sequence). This CDR3 has 17 residues. V trimming: 7 bases; J trimming: 0 bases; junction bases outside the gene matches: 12. This CDR3 reads CASIRDRSSSSTDTQYF. DNA for the CDR3: TGTGCCAGCATTAGGGACAGGAGTTCTTCTAGCACAGATACGCAGTATTTT.

This chain uses TRBV30 with TRBJ1-2, with TRBD1 matching over 9 bases. Unmatched junction bases numbered 15, after V lost 2 bases and J lost 8 bases. There are 16 residues in the CDR3. The germline V gene has CDR1 GTSNPN and CDR2 SVGIG (reference sequence). The CDR3: CAWSLWGTGRVNGYTF. CDR3 coding DNA: TGTGCCTGGAGTCTATGGGGGACAGGGAGGGTTAACGGCTACACCTTC.

The chain has TRBV11-3 and TRBJ2-2; no firm D call. Between the trimmed V and J ends, which lost 1 base and 5 bases, there was a span of 17 bases. Germline-derived CDR1 and CDR2 are SGHNT and YENEEA. The CDR3 is 17 amino acids. The CDR3 sequence is CASSLGPTMQVTGELFF. Written as DNA, the CDR3 is TGTGCCAGCAGCTTAGGGCCGACGATGCAGGTTACCGGGGAGCTGTTTTTT. The full variable domain, its missing parts supplied by reference TRBV11-3 and TRBJ2-2, is EAGVVQSPRYKIIEKKQPVAFWCNPISGHNTLYWYLQNLGQGPELLIRYENEEAVDDSQLPKDRFSAERLKGVDSTLKIQPAELGDSAVYLCASSLGPTMQVTGELFFGEGSRLTVL.

This CDR3 reads CASSAGLGNTIYF. The CDR3 nucleotides are TGTGCCAGCAGCGCGGGCCTTGGAAACACCATATATTTT. V and J are TRBV11-2 and TRBJ1-3, with D hard to call. The CDR3 has 13 residues. Trimming left V 5 bases short and J 3 bases short, with 8 bases between. Germline V gene data show CDR1 as SGHAT and CDR2 as FQNNGV.

The J gene is TRBJ2-2, the V gene TRBV24-1, with a possible D match to TRBD1 (6 bases). The germline V gene encodes CDR1 KGHDR and CDR2 SFDVKD. The CDR3 loop spans 15 amino acids. V shed 9 bases and J shed 1 base, with 14 bases lying between them. The CDR3 loop reads CATSSPGENTGELFF. The CDR3 DNA reads as TGTGCCACCTCCTCACCAGGGGAGAACACCGGGGAGCTGTTTTTT.

The genes are TRBV4-1 and TRBJ1-4; maybe TRBD1 (5 bases). Trimming took 4 bases from V and 0 from J, leaving 9 bases between them. Germline CDR1 MGHRA, CDR2 YSYEKL. The CDR3 totals 15 residues. As DNA, the CDR3 is TGCGCCAGCAGCCTGACAGAGGCAACTAATGAAAAACTGTTTTTT. Its translation: CASSLTEATNEKLFF.

This clone has more than one count but fewer than ten. The chain employs TRBV7-2 and TRBJ2-7, with 8 positions matching TRBD2. Per germline, CDR1 SGHTA and CDR2 FQGNSA. V lost 5 bases to trimming and J lost 2 bases; unmatched junction nucleotides: 8. The CDR3 spans 15 residues. The DNA for the CDR3 is TGTGCCAGCAGCCAAGCTCGGGGGGGCGCCTACGAGCAGTACTTC. Protein: CASSQARGGAYEQYF.

The chain uses TRBV19 and TRBJ2-7; 7 bases are shared with TRBD1. CDR1 and CDR2 (germline): LNHDA, SQIVND (reference sequence). The CDR3 consists of 15 residues. V lost 3 bases, J lost 3 bases, and 8 bases stayed unmatched. The CDR3 region is CASSISHRGVYEQYF. DNA of the CDR3: TGTGCCAGTAGTATCTCACACAGGGGAGTCTACGAGCAGTACTTC.

V is TRBV7-2 and J is TRBJ2-3; no clear D gene. The CDR3 length is 12 residues. The germline V and J ends were trimmed by 1 base and 5 bases, with 4 bases remaining between them. In germline, CDR1 is SGHTA, CDR2 FQGNSA. The CDR3 is CASSLDRDTQYF. CDR3 nucleotide sequence: TGTGCCAGCAGCTTAGATAGAGATACGCAGTATTTT.

This clone has a single count. This chain uses TRBV18 with TRBJ1-1; D might be TRBD1 (6 bases). This CDR3 is built from 12 residues. Germline V gene lookup returns CDR1 KGHSH and CDR2 LQKENI. V dropped 3 bases and J dropped 9 bases, with 11 bases sitting between them. The CDR3 spells CASSPRGAQAFF. The CDR3 region has the DNA TGTGCCAGCTCACCTCGGGGGGCCCAAGCTTTCTTT.

This clone was seen a handful of times. This chain's CDR3 is CASSPGTTNTGELFF. In DNA, the CDR3 is TGTGCCAGCAGCCCCGGGACTACGAACACCGGGGAGCTGTTTTTT. This rearrangement joins TRBV6-2 or TRBV6-3 to TRBJ2-2; 7 bases agree with TRBD2. CDR3 length: 15 residues. Germline-derived CDR1 and CDR2 are MNHEY and SVGEGT. Trimming removed 6 bases from V and 0 bases from J; junction bases left unmatched: 4.

The chain uses TRBV3-1 (or the pseudogene TRBV3-2) and TRBJ2-7, with TRBD2 matching 9 bases. The CDR3 has 15 residues. CDR1 is LGHDT and CDR2 is YNNKEL in the germline V gene (reference sequence). V shed 4 bases, J shed 0 bases, and the junction held 4 bases outside the gene matches. The CDR3 loop is CASSPSGLASYEQYV. The CDR3 nucleotides read TGTGCCAGCAGCCCGTCGGGACTAGCCTCCTACGAGCAGTACGTC.